This TCR beta chain was documented in a study of blood T cell repertoires in COVID-19. Looking at the study overall: COVID-19 samples collected from the United States, Italy and Spain covered acute and convalescent phases. PBMCs, B-cell-depleted T cells, or T cells were the source of the cDNA or gDNA that made up the material.

Recruitment covered fewer than 25 US areas and drew participants whose ages spanned about 18 to 89 years. Generated by immunoSEQ multiplex PCR, the TCRdb table keeps only in-frame clones and is missing some. The sample has a few hundred thousand clones, around 86% seen once. This receptor was obtained from a woman between 18 and 30 years old who had recovered from COVID-19. Sequencing used PBMCs or T cells enriched from blood (not recorded which).

CDR3 sequence (DNA): TGTGCCAGCAGCCAAGGGGGGGTAGAGGGGACTGAAGCTTTCTTT. It yields the protein CASSQGGVEGTEAFF. The gene calls are TRBV3-1 (or the pseudogene TRBV3-2) and TRBJ1-1; weak D call: TRBD1 (5 bases). This CDR3 region has 15 residues. The germline gives CDR1 LGHDT, CDR2 YNNKEL (reference sequence). V lost 1 base, J lost 5 bases, and 14 bases lay in between.